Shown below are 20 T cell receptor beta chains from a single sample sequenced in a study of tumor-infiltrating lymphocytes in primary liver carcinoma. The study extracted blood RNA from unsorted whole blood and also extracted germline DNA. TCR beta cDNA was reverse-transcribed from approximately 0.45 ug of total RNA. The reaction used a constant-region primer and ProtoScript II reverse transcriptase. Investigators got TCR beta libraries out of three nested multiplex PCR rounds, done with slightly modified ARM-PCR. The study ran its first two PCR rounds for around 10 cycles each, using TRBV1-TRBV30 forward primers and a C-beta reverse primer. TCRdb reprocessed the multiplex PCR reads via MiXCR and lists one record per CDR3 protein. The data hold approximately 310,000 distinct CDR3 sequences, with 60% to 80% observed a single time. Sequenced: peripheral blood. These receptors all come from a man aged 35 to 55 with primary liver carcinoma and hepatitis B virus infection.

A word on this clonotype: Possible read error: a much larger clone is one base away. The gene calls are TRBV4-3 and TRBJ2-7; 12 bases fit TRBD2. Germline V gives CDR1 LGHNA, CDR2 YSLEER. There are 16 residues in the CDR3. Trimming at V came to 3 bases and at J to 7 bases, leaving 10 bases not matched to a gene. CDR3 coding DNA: TGCGCCAGCAGCCACCGACTAGCGGGAGCCCTCAATGAGCAGTACTTC. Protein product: CASSHRLAGALNEQYF.

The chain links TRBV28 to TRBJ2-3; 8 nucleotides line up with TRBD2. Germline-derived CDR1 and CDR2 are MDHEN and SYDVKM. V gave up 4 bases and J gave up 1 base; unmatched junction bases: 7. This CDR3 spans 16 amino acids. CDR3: CASSSIAGPGTDTQYF. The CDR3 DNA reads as TGTGCCAGCAGTTCCATAGCGGGACCCGGCACAGATACGCAGTATTTT.

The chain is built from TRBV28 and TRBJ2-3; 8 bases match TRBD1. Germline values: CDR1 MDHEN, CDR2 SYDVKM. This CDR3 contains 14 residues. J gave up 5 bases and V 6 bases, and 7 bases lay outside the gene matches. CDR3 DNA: TGTGCCAGCAGCCCACCCAGGGGGCTAGATACGCAGTATTTT. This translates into CASSPPRGLDTQYF.

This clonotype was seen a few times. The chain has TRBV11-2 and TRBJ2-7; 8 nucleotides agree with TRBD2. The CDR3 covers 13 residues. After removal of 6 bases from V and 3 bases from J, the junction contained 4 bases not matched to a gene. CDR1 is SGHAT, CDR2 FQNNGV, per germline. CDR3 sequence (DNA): TGTGCCAGCAGGAAGGGACTAGACTACGAGCAGTACTTC. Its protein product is CASRKGLDYEQYF.

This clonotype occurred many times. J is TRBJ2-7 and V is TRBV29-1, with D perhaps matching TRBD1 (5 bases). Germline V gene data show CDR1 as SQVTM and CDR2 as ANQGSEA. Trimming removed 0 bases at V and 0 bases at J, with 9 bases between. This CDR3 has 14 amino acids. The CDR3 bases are TGCAGCGTTGAAGACAGGGTGAACTCCTACGAGCAGTACTTC. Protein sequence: CSVEDRVNSYEQYF.

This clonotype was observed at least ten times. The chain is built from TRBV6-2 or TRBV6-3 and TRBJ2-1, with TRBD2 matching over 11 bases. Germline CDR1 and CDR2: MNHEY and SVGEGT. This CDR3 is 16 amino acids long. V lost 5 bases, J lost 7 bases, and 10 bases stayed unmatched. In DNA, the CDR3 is TGTGCCAGCAGTGACCCACTAGCGGGAGATAGAAATGAGCAGTTCTTC. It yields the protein CASSDPLAGDRNEQFF.

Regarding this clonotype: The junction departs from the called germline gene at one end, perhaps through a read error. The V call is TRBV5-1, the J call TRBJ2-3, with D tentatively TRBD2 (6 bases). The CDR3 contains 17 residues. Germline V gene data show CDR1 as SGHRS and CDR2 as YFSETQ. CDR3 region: CASSPNLVGGYADMQYF. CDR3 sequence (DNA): TGCGCCAGCAGCCCCAATCTAGTGGGAGGATATGCAGATATGCAGTATTTT.

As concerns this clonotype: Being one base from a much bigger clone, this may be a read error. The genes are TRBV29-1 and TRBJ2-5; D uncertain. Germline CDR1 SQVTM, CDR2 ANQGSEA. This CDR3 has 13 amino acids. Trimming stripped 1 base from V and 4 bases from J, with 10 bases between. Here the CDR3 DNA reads TGCAGCGTTGAAGCCCCCCTGGCAGAGACCCAGTACTTC. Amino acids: CSVEAPLAETQYF.

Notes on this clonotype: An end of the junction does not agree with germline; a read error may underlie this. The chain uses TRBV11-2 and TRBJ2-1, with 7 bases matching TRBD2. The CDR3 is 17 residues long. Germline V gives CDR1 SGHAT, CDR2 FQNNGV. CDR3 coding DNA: TGTGACAGCAGATCCGGACTAGTGGGAGGATGCTACAATGAGCAGTTCTTC. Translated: CDSRSGLVGGCYNEQFF.

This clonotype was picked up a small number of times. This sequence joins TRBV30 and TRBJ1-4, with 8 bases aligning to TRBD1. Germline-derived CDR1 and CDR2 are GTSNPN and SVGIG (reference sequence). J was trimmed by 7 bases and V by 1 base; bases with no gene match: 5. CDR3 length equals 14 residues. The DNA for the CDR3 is TGTGCCTGGAGTGCACAGGGGGGGAGTGAAAAACTGTTTTTT. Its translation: CAWSAQGGSEKLFF.

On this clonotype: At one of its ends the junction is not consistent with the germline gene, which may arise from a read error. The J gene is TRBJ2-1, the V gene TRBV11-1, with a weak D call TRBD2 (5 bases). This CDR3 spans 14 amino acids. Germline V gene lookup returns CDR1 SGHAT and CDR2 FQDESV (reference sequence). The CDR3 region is CTSGLLGIYNEQFF. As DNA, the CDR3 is TGTACCAGCGGCCTCTTGGGGATCTACAATGAGCAGTTCTTC. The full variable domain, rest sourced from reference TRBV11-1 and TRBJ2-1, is EAEVAQSPRYKITEKSQAVAFWCDPISGHATLYWYRQILGQGPELLVQFQDESVVDDSQLPKDRFSAERLKGVDSTLKIQPAELGDSAMYLCTSGLLGIYNEQFFGPGTRLTVL.

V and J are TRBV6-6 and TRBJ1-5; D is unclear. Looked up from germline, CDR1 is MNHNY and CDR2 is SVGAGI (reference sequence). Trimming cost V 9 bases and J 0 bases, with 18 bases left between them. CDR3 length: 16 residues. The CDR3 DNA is TGTGCCAGTCGCCACGTGGGTTCTTATAGCAATCAGCCCCAGCATTTT. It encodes CASRHVGSYSNQPQHF.

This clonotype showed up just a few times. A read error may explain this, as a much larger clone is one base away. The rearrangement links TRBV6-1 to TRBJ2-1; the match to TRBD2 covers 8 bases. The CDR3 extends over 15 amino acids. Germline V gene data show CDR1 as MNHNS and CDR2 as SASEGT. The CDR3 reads CASSVTSGTYDEQFF. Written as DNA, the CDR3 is TGTGCCAGCAGTGTAACTAGCGGCACCTACGATGAGCAGTTCTTC.

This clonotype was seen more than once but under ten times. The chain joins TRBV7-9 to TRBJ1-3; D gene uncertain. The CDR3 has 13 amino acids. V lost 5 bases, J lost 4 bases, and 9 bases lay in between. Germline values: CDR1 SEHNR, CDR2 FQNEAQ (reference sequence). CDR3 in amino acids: CASSPDGGNTIYF. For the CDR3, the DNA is TGTGCCAGCAGCCCCGACGGGGGAAACACCATATATTTT.

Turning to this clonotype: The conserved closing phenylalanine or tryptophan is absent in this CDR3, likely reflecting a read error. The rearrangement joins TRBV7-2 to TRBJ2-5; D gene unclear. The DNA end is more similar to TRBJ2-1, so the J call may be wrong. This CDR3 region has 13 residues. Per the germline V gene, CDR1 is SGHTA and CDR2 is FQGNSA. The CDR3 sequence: CASSWVRGNEQFL. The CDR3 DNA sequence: TGTGCCAGCAGCTGGGTACGCGGCAATGAGCAGTTCCTC.

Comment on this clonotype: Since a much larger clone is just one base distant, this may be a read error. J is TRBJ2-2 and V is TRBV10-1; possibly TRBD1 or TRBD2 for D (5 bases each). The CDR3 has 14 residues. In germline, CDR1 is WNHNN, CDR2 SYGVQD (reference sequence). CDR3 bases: TGCGCCAGCAGTGAGACATCCGCCGCCGGGGACCTGTTTTTT. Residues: CASSETSAAGDLFF.

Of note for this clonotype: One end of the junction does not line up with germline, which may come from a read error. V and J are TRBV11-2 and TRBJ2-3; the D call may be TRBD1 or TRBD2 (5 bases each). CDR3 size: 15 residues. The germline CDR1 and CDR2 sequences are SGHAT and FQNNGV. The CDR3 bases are TGTGCCAGTAGCTCCAGATCACATGGGACCGATACGCAGTATTTT. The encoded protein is CASSSRSHGTDTQYF.

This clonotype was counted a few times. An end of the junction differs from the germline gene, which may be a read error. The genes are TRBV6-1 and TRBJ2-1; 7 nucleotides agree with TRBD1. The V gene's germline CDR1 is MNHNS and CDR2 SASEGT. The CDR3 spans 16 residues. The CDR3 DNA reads TGTGCCAACAGAAAACAGACAGGGAGCTCCTACAATGAGCAGTTCTTT. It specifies CANRKQTGSSYNEQFF.

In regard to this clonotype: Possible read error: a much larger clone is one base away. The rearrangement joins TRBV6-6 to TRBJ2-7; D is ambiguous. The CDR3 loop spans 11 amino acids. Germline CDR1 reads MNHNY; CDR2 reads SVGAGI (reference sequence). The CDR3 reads CVSSRTYEQYF. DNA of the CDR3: TGTGTCAGCAGCCGAACATACGAGCAGTACTTC.

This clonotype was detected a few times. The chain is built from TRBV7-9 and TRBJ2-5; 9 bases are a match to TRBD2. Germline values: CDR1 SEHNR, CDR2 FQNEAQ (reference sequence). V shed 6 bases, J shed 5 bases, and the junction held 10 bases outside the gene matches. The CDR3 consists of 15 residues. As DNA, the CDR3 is TGTGCCAGCAGTACCTGGGCTAGCGGGGAGGAGACCCAGTACTTC. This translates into CASSTWASGEETQYF.